The present entry profiles one T cell receptor (beta chain) with its context. Its antigen is as yet unknown. This sample is drawn from a study of OX40 agonist ivuxolimab in advanced cancers. CDR3 size: 13 residues. The V end lost 7 bases, the J end lost 3 bases, and 9 bases lay between the germline ends. In germline, CDR1 is SGHAT, CDR2 FQNNGV. Overall study results and limits: Both blood CD4+ and CD8+ T cells showed clonal growth by week 6 at 0.1 to 3.0 mg/kg. Relative to CD4+, CD8+ T cells held more expanded clones on average. Near-lowest levels of clonal expansion characterized partial responders at 0.1-3.0 mg/kg.

Only in-frame clones appear in the TCRdb table, and some are missing; sequencing was by immunoSEQ multiplex PCR. The sample has over 30,000 clones; approximately 82% are singletons. Patients were excluded for autoimmune disease history or systemic immunosuppression. Here the sequenced sample was CD4+ or CD8+ T cells sorted from blood, taken in a trial of the OX40 agonist ivuxolimab. This chain links TRBV11-2 with TRBJ1-4; tentatively, D is TRBD1 (5 bases). The sequence derives from an adult with an advanced solid tumor such as melanoma, head and neck, liver or kidney cancer. CDR3 protein: CASTRGPNEKLFF. As DNA, the CDR3 is TGTGCCAGCACACGGGGCCCTAATGAAAAACTGTTTTTT.